This T cell receptor beta chain was sequenced in a study of shared clonotypes between healthy human individuals. Naive CD8 isolation took CD45RO-negative cells positively selected for CCR7 and excluded terminally differentiated effector memory CD45RA+ cells. This clone was seen just once. For every subset, genomic DNA was evenly distributed across several immunoSEQ plates. In the sorted-subset replicate PCRs, 150 to 200 ng DNA, roughly 30,000 T cell genomes, was used. TCRdb's copy holds only in-frame clones and misses some; the assay was immunoSEQ multiplex PCR. The top ten hold 1.5% to 2% of the sample, which has over 2,000,000 clones, 85% to 95% seen once. The germline V gene encodes CDR1 LNHDA and CDR2 SQIVND (reference sequence). The ends lost 5 bases at V and 4 bases at J; junction bases unmatched: 4. The CDR3 is made up of 13 amino acids.

Sequencing input: naive CD8+ T cells from PBMCs. The source is a man between 18 and 29 years old in good health. Some clones in this sample may be carry-over from other donors' samples. J is TRBJ1-2 and V is TRBV19; TRBD1 aligns across 7 bases. The CDR3 DNA follows: TGTGCCAGTAGTCTTAGGACAGGCTATGGCTACACCTTC. Its protein is CASSLRTGYGYTF.